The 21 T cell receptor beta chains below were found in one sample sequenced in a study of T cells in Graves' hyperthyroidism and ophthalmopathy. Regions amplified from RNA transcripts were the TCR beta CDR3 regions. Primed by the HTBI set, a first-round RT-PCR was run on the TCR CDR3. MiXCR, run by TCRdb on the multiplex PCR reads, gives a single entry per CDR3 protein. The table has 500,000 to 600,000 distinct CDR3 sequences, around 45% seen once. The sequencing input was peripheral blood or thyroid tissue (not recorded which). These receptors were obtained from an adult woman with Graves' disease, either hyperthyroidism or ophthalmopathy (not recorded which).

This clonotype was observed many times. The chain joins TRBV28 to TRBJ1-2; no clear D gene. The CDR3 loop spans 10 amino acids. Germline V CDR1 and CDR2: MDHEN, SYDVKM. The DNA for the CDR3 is TGTGTCACTCACGGGGAGGGCTACACCTTC. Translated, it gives CVTHGEGYTF.

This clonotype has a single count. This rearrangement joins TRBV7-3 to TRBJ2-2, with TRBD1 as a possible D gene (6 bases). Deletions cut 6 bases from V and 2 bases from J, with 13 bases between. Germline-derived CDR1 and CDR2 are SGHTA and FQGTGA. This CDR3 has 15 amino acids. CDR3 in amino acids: CASRQDSDNTGELFF. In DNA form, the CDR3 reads TGTGCCAGCAGACAGGACAGCGATAACACCGGGGAGCTGTTTTTT.

The CDR3 DNA follows: TGTGCCAGCAGCTTAGATCAGTGGACAGGGAACACCGGGGAGCTGTTTTTT. Translated, it gives CASSLDQWTGNTGELFF. The chain carries TRBV11-2 and TRBJ2-2, with 7 bases aligning to TRBD1. Trimming removed 0 bases from V and 1 base from J; junction bases left unmatched: 5. There are 17 residues in the CDR3. Looked up from germline, CDR1 is SGHAT and CDR2 is FQNNGV.

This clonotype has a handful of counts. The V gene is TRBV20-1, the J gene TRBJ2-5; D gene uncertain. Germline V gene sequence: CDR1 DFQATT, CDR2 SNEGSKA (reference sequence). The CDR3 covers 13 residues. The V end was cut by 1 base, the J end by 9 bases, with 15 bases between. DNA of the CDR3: TGCAGTGCTAGAGTTGGGTTGCCTCAGCCCCAGTACTTC. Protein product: CSARVGLPQPQYF.

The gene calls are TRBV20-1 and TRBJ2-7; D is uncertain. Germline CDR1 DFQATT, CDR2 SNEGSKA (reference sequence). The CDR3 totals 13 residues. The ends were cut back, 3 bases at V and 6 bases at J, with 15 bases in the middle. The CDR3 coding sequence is TGCAGTGCTAGGTTTCCCCGTCAGGTCGAGCAGTACTTC. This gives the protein CSARFPRQVEQYF.

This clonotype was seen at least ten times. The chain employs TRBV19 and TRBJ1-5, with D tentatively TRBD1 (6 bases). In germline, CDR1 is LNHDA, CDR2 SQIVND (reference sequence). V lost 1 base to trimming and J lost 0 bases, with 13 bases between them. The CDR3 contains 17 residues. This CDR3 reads CASSIAAGGRSNQPQHF. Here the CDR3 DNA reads TGTGCCAGTAGTATAGCCGCGGGGGGCCGTAGCAATCAGCCCCAGCATTTT.

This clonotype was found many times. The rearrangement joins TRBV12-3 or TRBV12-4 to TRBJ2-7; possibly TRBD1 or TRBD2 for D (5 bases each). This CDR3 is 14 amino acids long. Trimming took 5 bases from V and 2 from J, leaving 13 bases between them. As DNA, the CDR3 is TGTGCCAGCAGTCACCCGGGACGGACCTACGAGCAGTACTTC. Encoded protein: CASSHPGRTYEQYF.

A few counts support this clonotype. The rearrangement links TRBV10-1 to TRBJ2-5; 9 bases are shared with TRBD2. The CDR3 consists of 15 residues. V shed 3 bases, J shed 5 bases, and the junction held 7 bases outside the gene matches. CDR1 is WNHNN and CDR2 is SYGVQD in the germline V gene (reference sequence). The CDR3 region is CASSEGSGRGETQYF. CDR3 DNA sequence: TGCGCCAGCAGTGAAGGTAGCGGGAGAGGGGAGACCCAGTACTTC.

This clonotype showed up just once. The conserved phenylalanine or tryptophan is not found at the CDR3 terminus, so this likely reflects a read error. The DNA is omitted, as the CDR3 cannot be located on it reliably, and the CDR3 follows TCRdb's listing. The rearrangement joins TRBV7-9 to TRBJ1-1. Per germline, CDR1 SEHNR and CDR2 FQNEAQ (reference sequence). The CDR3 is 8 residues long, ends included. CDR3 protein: CASSSIPP.

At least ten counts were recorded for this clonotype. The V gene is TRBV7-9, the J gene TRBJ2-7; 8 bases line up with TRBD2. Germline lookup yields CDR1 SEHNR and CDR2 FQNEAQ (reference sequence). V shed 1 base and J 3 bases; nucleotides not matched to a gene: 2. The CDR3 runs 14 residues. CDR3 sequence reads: CASSLVLADYEQYF. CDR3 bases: TGTGCCAGCAGCTTAGTACTAGCGGACTACGAGCAGTACTTC.

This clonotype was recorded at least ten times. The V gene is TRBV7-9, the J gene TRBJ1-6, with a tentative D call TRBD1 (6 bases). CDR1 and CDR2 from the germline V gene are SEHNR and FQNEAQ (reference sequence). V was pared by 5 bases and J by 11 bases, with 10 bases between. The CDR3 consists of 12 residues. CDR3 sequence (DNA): TGTGCCAGCAGCCTACAGGGCGCACCCCTCCACTTT. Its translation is CASSLQGAPLHF.

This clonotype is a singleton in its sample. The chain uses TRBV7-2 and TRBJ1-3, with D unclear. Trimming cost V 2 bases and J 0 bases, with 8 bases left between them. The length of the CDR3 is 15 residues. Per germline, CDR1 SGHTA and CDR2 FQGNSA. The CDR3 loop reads CASSLRVYSGNTIYF. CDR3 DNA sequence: TGTGCCAGCAGCTTACGGGTCTACTCTGGAAACACCATATATTTT.

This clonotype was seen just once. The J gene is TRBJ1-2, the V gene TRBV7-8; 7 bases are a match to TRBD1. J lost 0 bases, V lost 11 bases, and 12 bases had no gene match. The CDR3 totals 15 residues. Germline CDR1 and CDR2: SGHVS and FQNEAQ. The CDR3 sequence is CARITGDGSNYGYTF. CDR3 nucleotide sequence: TGTGCCCGCATCACAGGGGACGGCTCTAACTATGGCTACACCTTC.

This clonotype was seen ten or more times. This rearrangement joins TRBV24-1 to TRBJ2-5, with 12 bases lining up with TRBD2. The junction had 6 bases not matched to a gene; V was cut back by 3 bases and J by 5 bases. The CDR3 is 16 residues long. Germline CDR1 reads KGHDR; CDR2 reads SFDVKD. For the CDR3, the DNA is TGTGCCACCAGTGATCCGCGACTAGCGGGAGCGGAGACCCAGTACTTC. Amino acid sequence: CATSDPRLAGAETQYF.

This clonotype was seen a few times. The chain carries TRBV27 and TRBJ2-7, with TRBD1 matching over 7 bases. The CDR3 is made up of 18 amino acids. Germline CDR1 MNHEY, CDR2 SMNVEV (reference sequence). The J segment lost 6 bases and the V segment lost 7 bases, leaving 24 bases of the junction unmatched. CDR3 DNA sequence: TGTGCCAGCATACCAGGGGGTGTCCGTGGGATGGGGTCGTCCGAGCAGTACTTC. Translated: CASIPGGVRGMGSSEQYF.

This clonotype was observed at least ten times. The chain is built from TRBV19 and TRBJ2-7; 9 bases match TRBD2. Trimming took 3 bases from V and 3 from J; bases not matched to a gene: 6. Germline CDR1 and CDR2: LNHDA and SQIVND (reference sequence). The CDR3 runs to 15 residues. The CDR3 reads CASSMGLAGLYEQYF. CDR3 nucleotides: TGTGCCAGTAGTATGGGGCTAGCGGGACTCTACGAGCAGTACTTC.

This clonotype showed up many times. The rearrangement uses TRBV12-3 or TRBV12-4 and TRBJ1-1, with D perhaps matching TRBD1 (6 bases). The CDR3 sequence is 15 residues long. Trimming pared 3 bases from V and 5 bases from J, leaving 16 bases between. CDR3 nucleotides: TGTGCCAGCAGTTTTCTAGCAGGCAGGGGTACTGAAGCTTTCTTT. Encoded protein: CASSFLAGRGTEAFF.

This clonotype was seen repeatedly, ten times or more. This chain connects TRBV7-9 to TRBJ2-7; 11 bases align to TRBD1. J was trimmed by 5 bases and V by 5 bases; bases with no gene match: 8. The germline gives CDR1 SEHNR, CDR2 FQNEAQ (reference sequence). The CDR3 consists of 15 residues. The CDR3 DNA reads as TGTGCCAGCAGCATACCTGGGACAGGGGGTAACGAGCAGTACTTC. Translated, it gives CASSIPGTGGNEQYF.

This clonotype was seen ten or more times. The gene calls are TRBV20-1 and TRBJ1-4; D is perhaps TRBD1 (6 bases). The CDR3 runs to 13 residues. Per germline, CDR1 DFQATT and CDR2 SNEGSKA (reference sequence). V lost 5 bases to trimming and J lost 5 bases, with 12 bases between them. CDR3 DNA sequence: TGCAGTGCTCTTCGGACAGACAATGAAAAACTGTTTTTT. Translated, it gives CSALRTDNEKLFF.

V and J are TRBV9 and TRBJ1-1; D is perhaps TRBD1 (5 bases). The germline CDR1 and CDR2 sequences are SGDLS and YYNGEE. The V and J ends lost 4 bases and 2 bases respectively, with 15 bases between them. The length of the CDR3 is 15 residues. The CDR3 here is CASSSGGGANTEAFF. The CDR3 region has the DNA TGTGCCAGCAGCTCGGGGGGAGGCGCCAACACTGAAGCTTTCTTT. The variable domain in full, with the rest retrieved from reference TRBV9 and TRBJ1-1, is DSGVTQTPKHLITATGQRVTLRCSPRSGDLSVYWYQQSLDQGLQFLIQYYNGEERAKGNILERFSAQQFPDLHSELNLSSLELGDSALYFCASSSGGGANTEAFFGQGTRLTVV.

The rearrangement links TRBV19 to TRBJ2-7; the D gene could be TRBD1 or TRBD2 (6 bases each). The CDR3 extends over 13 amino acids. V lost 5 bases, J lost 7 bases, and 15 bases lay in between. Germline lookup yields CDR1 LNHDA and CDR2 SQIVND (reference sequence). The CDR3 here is CASSSPGAGEQYF. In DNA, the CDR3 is TGTGCCAGTAGTTCTCCGGGGGCGGGGGAGCAGTACTTC.